A single sample gave rise to the 20 T cell receptor beta chains below, sequenced in a study of blood T cell repertoires in COVID-19. Measured with immunoSEQ multiplex PCR; TCRdb has only the in-frame clones, and not every one. The sample yields 120,000 to 150,000 clones, 80% to 90% seen once. Sequenced sample: peripheral blood. The receptors shown here come from a man older than 75 with acute or convalescent COVID-19.

The chain couples TRBV27 to TRBJ2-1; TRBD2 matches at 9 bases. Germline CDR1 is MNHEY and CDR2 is SMNVEV (reference sequence). This CDR3 region has 15 residues. V trimming: 4 bases; J trimming: 1 base; junction bases outside the gene matches: 2. Here the CDR3 reads CASSSGLASYNEQFF. The CDR3 nucleotides are TGTGCCAGCAGTTCCGGACTAGCGTCCTACAATGAGCAGTTCTTC.

V gene TRBV6-6 combines with J gene TRBJ2-2, with TRBD2 identical over 7 bases. The CDR3 covers 16 residues. The germline V gene encodes CDR1 MNHNY and CDR2 SVGAGI (reference sequence). With V trimmed by 6 bases and J by 6 bases, 13 bases remained unmatched. The CDR3 DNA is TGTGCCAGCAGCCGAGAAGCGGGGAGAAGCGCCGGGGAGCTGTTTTTT. Translated: CASSREAGRSAGELFF.

This chain uses TRBV6-5 with TRBJ1-2; 10 bases agree with TRBD1. From germline, CDR1 is MNHEY and CDR2 SVGAGI. With 5 bases clipped from V and 7 bases from J, the junction kept 7 bases outside the gene matches. This CDR3 contains 14 residues. The CDR3 DNA sequence: TGTGCCAGCAGTCCCTGGGACAGGGGCAGTGGCTACACCTTC. Translated, it gives CASSPWDRGSGYTF.

V and J are TRBV6-5 and TRBJ1-1; 8 bases are shared with TRBD1. Germline CDR1 reads MNHEY; CDR2 reads SVGAGI. The CDR3 totals 15 residues. V was pared by 0 bases and J by 6 bases, with 6 bases of the junction left unmatched. The CDR3 DNA reads as TGTGCCAGCAGTTACTCTCCAGGGGGCTTCGCTGAAGCTTTCTTT. The encoded protein is CASSYSPGGFAEAFF.

This clone was recorded a few times. This rearrangement joins TRBV10-2 to TRBJ2-7; 7 bases match TRBD1. V lost 8 bases, J lost 0 bases, and 7 bases stayed unmatched. Germline V gene sequence: CDR1 WSHSY, CDR2 SAAADI. CDR3 size: 14 residues. The CDR3 loop is CASHPWTGSYEQYF. The CDR3 DNA is TGCGCCAGCCACCCTTGGACAGGCTCCTACGAGCAGTACTTC.

V usage is TRBV11-2 and J usage is TRBJ2-7; D not certain. Per the germline V gene, CDR1 is SGHAT and CDR2 is FQNNGV. V dropped 1 base and J dropped 0 bases, with 7 bases sitting between them. The CDR3 runs to 14 residues. CDR3 nucleotides: TGTGCCAGCAGCTTAGTAGCCAGCTCCTACGAGCAGTACTTC. Translated: CASSLVASSYEQYF.

The chain links TRBV7-2 to TRBJ1-5; 8 nucleotides agree with TRBD1. The CDR3 runs to 16 residues. The V segment lost 3 bases and the J segment 2 bases; nucleotides outside the gene matches: 6. Germline V lookup: CDR1 SGHTA, CDR2 FQGNSA. CDR3 DNA: TGTGCCAGCAGCTTCAGGACAGGGAGAGGCAATCAGCCCCAGCATTTT. Residues: CASSFRTGRGNQPQHF. The whole variable domain, filled in from reference TRBV7-2 and TRBJ1-5, reads GAGVSQSPSNKVTEKGKDVELRCDPISGHTALYWYRQSLGQGLEFLIYFQGNSAPDKSGLPSDRFSAERTGGSVSTLTIQRTQQEDSAVYLCASSFRTGRGNQPQHFGDGTRLSIL.

The chain carries TRBV4-1 and TRBJ2-1; TRBD1 is a possible D gene (6 bases). The CDR3 is 14 amino acids. V was shortened by 1 base and J by 8 bases, with 12 bases between the two germline ends. Per germline, CDR1 MGHRA and CDR2 YSYEKL. The CDR3 sequence: CASSQGPRGDEQFF. The CDR3 coding sequence is TGCGCCAGCAGCCAAGGGCCCAGGGGTGATGAGCAGTTCTTC.

This clone showed up just once. The chain is built from TRBV19 and TRBJ1-3; 9 nucleotides align to TRBD1. V was pared by 3 bases and J by 0 bases, with 3 bases of the junction left unmatched. Germline V gives CDR1 LNHDA, CDR2 SQIVND (reference sequence). The CDR3 is made up of 16 amino acids. The CDR3 coding sequence is TGTGCCAGTAGTATGGACAGGGGAGACTCTGGAAACACCATATATTTT. This sequence encodes CASSMDRGDSGNTIYF.

The table lists this clone with a few counts. V usage is TRBV15 and J usage is TRBJ2-3, with 9 bases fitting TRBD2. CDR1 is LNHNV, CDR2 YYDKDF, per germline (reference sequence). V dropped 3 bases and J dropped 0; count of bases not matched to a gene: 4. The CDR3 spans 16 residues. The CDR3 sequence is CATSSLLAGSTDTQYF. The CDR3 nucleotides are TGTGCCACCAGCAGTCTGCTAGCGGGAAGCACAGATACGCAGTATTTT.

The chain has TRBV27 and TRBJ1-1; TRBD1 is a possible D gene (6 bases). The CDR3 length is 14 residues. Trimming cost V 3 bases and J 8 bases, with 16 bases left between them. Germline CDR1 and CDR2: MNHEY and SMNVEV (reference sequence). The CDR3 sequence: CASSFSTDSSEAFF. The CDR3 region has the DNA TGTGCCAGCAGTTTCTCCACGGACAGTTCAGAAGCTTTCTTT.

The rearrangement joins TRBV19 to TRBJ2-7, with 10 positions matching TRBD1. This CDR3 spans 15 amino acids. Trimming cost V 6 bases and J 6 bases; bases outside gene matches: 11. CDR1 and CDR2 (germline): LNHDA, SQIVND (reference sequence). The CDR3: CASRNTGTGAAEQYF. The CDR3 DNA follows: TGTGCCAGTAGAAATACCGGGACAGGGGCCGCCGAGCAGTACTTC.

This clone was picked up one time. The gene calls are TRBV5-1 and TRBJ2-2; a weak D match, TRBD1 (5 bases). CDR1 is SGHRS, CDR2 YFSETQ, per germline. This CDR3 spans 15 amino acids. Trimming cost V 2 bases and J 0 bases, with 8 bases left between them. CDR3 nucleotide sequence: TGCGCCAGCAGCTTATCGACAGCGAACACCGGGGAGCTGTTTTTT. This encodes CASSLSTANTGELFF.

The chain is built from TRBV7-9 and TRBJ2-1; 11 bases fit TRBD1. V shed 4 bases and J 4 bases; nucleotides not matched to a gene: 3. The CDR3 has 15 amino acids. Germline loops: CDR1 SEHNR, CDR2 FQNEAQ (reference sequence). CDR3 sequence reads: CASSSGQGVYNEQFF. DNA of the CDR3: TGTGCCAGCAGCTCGGGACAGGGGGTATACAATGAGCAGTTCTTC.

The rearrangement joins TRBV29-1 to TRBJ1-4, with 10 positions matching TRBD1. Germline CDR1 reads SQVTM; CDR2 reads ANQGSEA. There are 13 residues in the CDR3. V shed 7 bases, J shed 8 bases, and the junction held 7 bases outside the gene matches. CDR3 residues: CSARTGGMEKLFF. The DNA for the CDR3 is TGCAGCGCCCGGACAGGGGGGATGGAAAAACTGTTTTTT.

The chain combines TRBV6-5 with TRBJ1-5; 7 bases align to TRBD1. The V gene end was trimmed by 5 bases and the J gene end by 9 bases; junction bases not matched to a gene: 10. Germline CDR1 reads MNHEY; CDR2 reads SVGAGI. There are 14 residues in the CDR3. The CDR3 sequence: CASSTRTGLGPQHF. In DNA, the CDR3 is TGTGCCAGCAGTACCCGGACAGGCCTTGGGCCCCAGCATTTT.

The chain carries TRBV19 and TRBJ2-7, with TRBD1 matching 11 bases. The CDR3 extends over 15 amino acids. The ends lost 6 bases at V and 2 bases at J; junction bases unmatched: 6. In germline, CDR1 is LNHDA, CDR2 SQIVND (reference sequence). The CDR3 bases are TGTGCCAGTAGAGCCGGGACAGGGGGGACCTACGAGCAGTACTTC. Translating it yields CASRAGTGGTYEQYF.

CDR3 sequence reads: CASSLSGDRYYEQYF. For the CDR3, the DNA is TGCGCCAGCAGCTTGAGCGGGGATAGATACTACGAGCAGTACTTC. This chain uses TRBV5-1 with TRBJ2-7; 7 positions agree with TRBD2. Germline V gives CDR1 SGHRS, CDR2 YFSETQ. The V gene end was trimmed by 1 base and the J gene end by 3 bases; junction bases not matched to a gene: 7. CDR3 length: 15 amino acids. Full variable domain (rest looked up from reference TRBV5-1 and TRBJ2-7): KAGVTQTPRYLIKTRGQQVTLSCSPISGHRSVSWYQQTPGQGLQFLFEYFSETQRNKGNFPGRFSGRQFSNSRSEMNVSTLELGDSALYLCASSLSGDRYYEQYFGPGTRLTVT.

The chain recombines TRBV27 with TRBJ2-1; 8 positions agree with TRBD2. This CDR3 has 16 residues. The junction had 12 bases not matched to a gene; V was cut back by 5 bases and J by 6 bases. Germline values: CDR1 MNHEY, CDR2 SMNVEV (reference sequence). The chain's CDR3 is CASSPFGRAFFNEQFF. The CDR3 DNA follows: TGTGCCAGCAGTCCGTTCGGGAGGGCATTTTTCAATGAGCAGTTCTTC.

This clone was seen a few times. The rearrangement uses TRBV18 and TRBJ1-5; 9 nucleotides match TRBD1. Losses at the gene ends were 3 bases for V and 11 bases for J; bases not matched to a gene: 8. Per germline, CDR1 KGHSH and CDR2 LQKENI. This CDR3 comprises 14 residues. The CDR3: CASSPDRGFRSQHF. DNA for the CDR3: TGTGCCAGCTCACCGGACAGGGGATTTAGGTCCCAGCATTTT.